This T cell receptor (beta chain) was sequenced during a study of T-cell memory formation after mild COVID-19 (TCRdb year 2021). Regarding the complete study: Most TCR sequence clusters were specific to one of the two donors. The cohort comprised two young, previously healthy adult volunteers, one female and one male. In two donors, T-cell clones that expanded and contracted after mild COVID-19 were tracked by sequencing TCRalpha and TCRbeta repertoires over time. Study-wide conclusions, independent of this receptor: Clones contracting from day 15 to 85 had balanced CD4/CD8 phenotypes, while a second wave expanding from day 15 to 37 was biased towards CD4+. Whether the second-wave clones peaking on day 37 were SARS-CoV-2 specific was not confirmed. The study covered only two mild cases, and larger cohorts including severe cases with pre-infection samples were considered necessary. The detection of some responding clones in pre-infection memory suggests that pre-existing cross-reactive memory T cells joined the SARS-CoV-2 response. Contracting CD4+ clones were found mainly in CM and EM memory subsets, while CD8+ clones were enriched in EMRA.

Sequencing was performed on an Illumina NovaSeq 6000. cDNA libraries for TCRalpha and TCRbeta were prepared by 5'RACE using constant-segment primers, with sample barcodes and unique molecular identifiers added. RNA was extracted from every sample with Trizol reagent. Library amplification was performed in two PCR steps, and a second sample barcode and Illumina TruSeq adapters were introduced in the second step. Sequencing of the libraries was done on an Illumina NovaSeq, producing 2 x 150 bp paired-end reads. The paper's data handling went like this. Reads were demultiplexed and collapsed into UMI-guided consensus sequences with migec v1.2.7. With mixcr v2.1.11, UMI consensuses were aligned to TRA and TRB V and J templates and assembled into clonotypes. A clonotype was counted as expanded or contracted only when both edgeR and NoisET called the clonotype significant, with the noise models trained on biological replicates. For edgeR calls, the thresholds were a false discovery rate-adjusted p below 0.01 and a log2 fold-change of 1. PCA with hierarchical clustering of max-normalized trajectories of the 1000 most abundant clonotypes was used as exploratory dynamics analysis. Separately sequenced CD4+ and CD8+ repertoires were used to assign the CD4 or CD8 phenotype of responding clones. TCRdb reprocessing: public reads trimmed at Q25 with fastp, clones called with MiXCR, in-frame beta chains kept. CDR3 protein duplicates are merged, each entry listing the most common genes and DNA. The V and J calls and clone size come from TCRdb's table, not from the authors' own analysis. The sample profile shows hundreds of thousands of distinct CDR3 sequences; 25% to 30% of them were found once. Of the sample, roughly 13% falls within the top ten clones.

Ficoll-Paque density gradient centrifugation was the method used to isolate PBMCs. In regard to this clonotype: Its binding antigen is unknown. No much larger clonotype is one base removed from it; base qualities were not supplied.

The germline V gene supplies CDR1 SGHAT and CDR2 FQNNGV. The CDR3 holds 13 amino acids from the cysteine to the phenylalanine. The kept DNA is CDR3 alone, 39 bases in frame from the first base. Deletion took 4 bases off V and 7 bases off J, with a span of 11 bases between the germline ends. The TCR sequence derives from an adult woman who had mild COVID-19 (a few samples of this study predate the infection). The sample titles of this study are shuffled in the database, so cell type and time point are left out; the donor was told from shared clones. Sequencing input: PBMCs or a T cell subset sorted from them (not recorded which). The V and J genes are TRBV11-2 and TRBJ2-4; the D region possibly corresponds to TRBD2 (5 bases align). CDR3 reads: CASSSLEANIQYF. In nucleotide form, the sequence is TGTGCCAGCAGCTCTCTGGAGGCCAACATTCAGTACTTC.